This TCR beta chain was sequenced in a study of blood T cell repertoires in COVID-19. Study information: The United States, Italy and Spain provided the acute and convalescent COVID-19 samples. T cells, B-cell-depleted T cells, or PBMCs supplied cDNA or gDNA.

The germline V and J ends were trimmed by 3 bases and 3 bases, with 13 bases remaining between them. This CDR3 has 14 residues. CDR1 and CDR2 (germline): SGHNT, YYREEE (reference sequence). In the study's own analysis: The authors estimated nucleated cell counts from reference gene primer amplification. Produced via immunoSEQ multiplex PCR; TCRdb's table is partial and in-frame only. D and trimming were read from the DNA, whereas the V and J calls and clone size are those reported in that table. This sample has about 35,000 clones, with 87% found just once. This TCR was sampled from a human donor in a cohort sampled during active COVID-19. The rearrangement joins TRBV5-4 to TRBJ2-7, with D perhaps matching TRBD2 (5 bases). Material: peripheral blood. CDR3: CASSSPASFYEQYF. DNA of the CDR3: TGTGCCAGCAGCTCACCCGCTAGCTTCTACGAGCAGTACTTC.